The T cell receptor (beta chain) under discussion was sequenced for a study of T-cell reconstitution after alpha-beta-depleted transplantation in children. General study points: Diversity of TCRbeta at day 60 was high in some patients, arising from surviving recipient T cells and thymic progenitors. It was reported that alpha-beta T cells came from several hundred expanded graft clones (about two months after transplant). T-cell counts and diversity were attributed mostly to newly produced T cells one year after transplant.

Trimming took 11 bases from V and 0 from J; bases not matched to a gene: 4. Looked up from germline, CDR1 is ENHRY and CDR2 is SYGVKD. This CDR3 contains 13 residues. On this clonotype itself: No antigen is known for it.

The library targeted TCRbeta and was prepared with unique molecular identifiers. TCRdb ran MiXCR on the PCR reads and lists one entry per CDR3 protein. The profile covers about 20,000 distinct CDR3 sequences, with 10% to 15% appearing a single time and 35% taken by the ten largest. The sequenced sample was PBMCs, mostly from graft donor cells, obtained 60 days after TCRalphabeta/CD19-depleted stem cell transplant. J is TRBJ1-3 and V is TRBV10-3; TRBD1 matches 7 bases. The sequence derives from a female patient aged 2 to 10 who had a stem cell transplant for congenital amegakaryocytic thrombocytopenia, so the T cells may come from the graft donor. CDR3 nucleotide sequence: TGTGCCGTAAACAGGGGCTCTGGAAACACCATATATTTT. Residues: CAVNRGSGNTIYF.